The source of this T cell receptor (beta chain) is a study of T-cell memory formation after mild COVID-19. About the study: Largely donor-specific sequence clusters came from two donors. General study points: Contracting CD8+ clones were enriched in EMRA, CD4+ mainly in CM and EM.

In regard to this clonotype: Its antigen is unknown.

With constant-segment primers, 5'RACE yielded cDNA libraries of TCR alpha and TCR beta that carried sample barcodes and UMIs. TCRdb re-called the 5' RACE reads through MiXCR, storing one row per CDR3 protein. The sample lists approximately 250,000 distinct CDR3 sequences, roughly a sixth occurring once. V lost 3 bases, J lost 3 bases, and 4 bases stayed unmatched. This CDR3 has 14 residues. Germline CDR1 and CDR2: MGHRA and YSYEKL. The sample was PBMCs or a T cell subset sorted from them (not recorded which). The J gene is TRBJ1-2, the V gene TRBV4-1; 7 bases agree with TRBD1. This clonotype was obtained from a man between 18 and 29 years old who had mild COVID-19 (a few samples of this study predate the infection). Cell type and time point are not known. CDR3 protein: CASSHFTGDYGYTF. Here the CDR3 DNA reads TGCGCCAGCAGCCACTTCACAGGGGACTATGGCTACACCTTC.